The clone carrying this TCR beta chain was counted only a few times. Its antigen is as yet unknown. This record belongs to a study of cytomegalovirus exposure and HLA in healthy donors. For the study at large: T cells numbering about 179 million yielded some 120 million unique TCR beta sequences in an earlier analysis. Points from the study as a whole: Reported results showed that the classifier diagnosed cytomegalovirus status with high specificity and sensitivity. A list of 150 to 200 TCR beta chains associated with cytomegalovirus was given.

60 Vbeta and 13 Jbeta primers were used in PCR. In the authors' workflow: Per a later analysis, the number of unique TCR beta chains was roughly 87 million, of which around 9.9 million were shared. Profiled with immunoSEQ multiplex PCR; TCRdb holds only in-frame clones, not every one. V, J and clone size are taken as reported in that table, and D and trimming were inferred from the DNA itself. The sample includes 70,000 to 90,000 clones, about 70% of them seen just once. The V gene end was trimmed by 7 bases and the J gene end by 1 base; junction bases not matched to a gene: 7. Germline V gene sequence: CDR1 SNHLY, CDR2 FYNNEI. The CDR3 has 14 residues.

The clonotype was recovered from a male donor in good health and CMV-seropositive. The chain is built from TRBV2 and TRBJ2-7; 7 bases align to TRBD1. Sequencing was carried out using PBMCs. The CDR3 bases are TGTGCCAGCACAGCAGGGGGATTTTCCTACGAGCAGTACTTC. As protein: CASTAGGFSYEQYF. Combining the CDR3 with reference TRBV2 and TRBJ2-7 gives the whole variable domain EPEVTQTPSHQVTQMGQEVILRCVPISNHLYFYWYRQILGQKVEFLVSFYNNEISEKSEIFDDQFSVERPDGSNFTLKIRSTKLEDSAMYFCASTAGGFSYEQYFGPGTRLTVT.